The rows below give T cell receptor beta chains drawn from one sample of a study of blood T cell repertoires in COVID-19. Profiling relied on immunoSEQ multiplex PCR, and the TCRdb table lists in-frame clones only, not all of them. The profile shows 490,000 or so clones, around 85% of them singletons. The specimen was PBMCs or T cells enriched from blood (not recorded which). All receptors derive from a woman aged 55-70 years who had recovered from COVID-19. Both conserved end residues are part of each CDR3. D genes are given only for firm matches. Not all rows give a size; the values are once, few, many and, for expanded clones, a class.

d_call	v_call	clone_size	j_call	cdr3_aa	cdr3_nt
TRBD1	TRBV9	.	TRBJ2-3	CASSAGQGRFTDTQYF	TGTGCCAGCAGCGCCGGACAGGGAAGATTCACAGATACGCAGTATTTT
.	TRBV11-2	.	TRBJ2-1	CASSLVSSSHQFF	TGTGCCAGCAGCTTAGTAAGTAGCAGTCATCAGTTCTTC
.	TRBV18	few	TRBJ1-6	CASSPDGTRFSPLHF	TGTGCCAGCTCACCCGACGGGACTAGGTTTTCACCCCTCCACTTT
.	TRBV5-1	.	TRBJ1-4	CASRWGPATNEKLFF	TGCGCCAGCAGATGGGGGCCCGCAACTAATGAAAAACTGTTTTTT
.	TRBV21-1	.	TRBJ2-3	CASSKPTYGTSGVEQGPTDTQYF	TGTGCCAGCAGCAAACCTACTTACGGGACTAGCGGGGTTGAACAAGGACCCACAGATACGCAGTATTTT
TRBD1	TRBV19	.	TRBJ1-5	CASSIWADGTGFNQPQHF	TGTGCCAGTAGTATTTGGGCTGACGGGACAGGGTTCAATCAGCCCCAGCATTTT
.	TRBV11-2	few	TRBJ2-5	CASSLEAQGGLETQYF	TGTGCCAGCAGCTTAGAGGCCCAGGGAGGATTGGAGACCCAGTACTTC
TRBD1	TRBV7-2	.	TRBJ2-7	CASSYRGRFSEQYF	TGTGCCAGCAGCTACAGGGGGCGCTTTTCCGAGCAGTACTTC
TRBD1	TRBV6-6	.	TRBJ2-7	CASSFLGTGALHYF	TGTGCCAGCAGTTTTCTTGGGACAGGGGCCCTCCACTACTTC
.	TRBV5-1	.	TRBJ1-4	CASSLYWTRGDEKLFF	TGCGCCAGCAGCTTGTACTGGACCCGGGGGGATGAAAAACTGTTTTTT
TRBD2	TRBV4-1	.	TRBJ2-3	CASSQDLAGTTQYF	TGCGCCAGCAGCCAAGATCTAGCGGGGACTACGCAGTATTTT
.	TRBV10-2	.	TRBJ2-3	CASVREASTDTQYF	TGCGCCAGCGTCCGCGAGGCCAGCACAGATACGCAGTATTTT
.	TRBV4-1	.	TRBJ2-3	CASSLGTLGTTDTQYF	TGCGCCAGCAGCCTCGGGACTCTAGGGACCACAGATACGCAGTATTTT
.	TRBV21-1	.	TRBJ2-2	CASRAGEGTGELFF	TGTGCCAGCAGGGCCGGGGAAGGCACCGGGGAGCTGTTTTTT
.	TRBV19	.	TRBJ2-6	CASSGSGEGGANVLTF	TGTGCCAGTAGTGGGTCAGGGGAAGGTGGGGCCAACGTCCTGACTTTC
.	TRBV19	.	TRBJ1-2	CASSISPGNYGYTF	TGTGCCAGTAGTATCAGTCCAGGAAACTATGGCTACACCTTC
TRBD1	TRBV2	once	TRBJ2-3	CASKLGQNTDTQYF	TGTGCCAGCAAATTGGGACAGAACACAGATACGCAGTATTTT
TRBD1	TRBV19	.	TRBJ1-2	CASSPDRLNYGYTF	TGTGCCAGTAGTCCGGACAGGCTCAACTATGGCTACACCTTC
.	TRBV11-2	.	TRBJ2-5	CASSNTGPRETQYF	TGTGCCAGCAGTAACACAGGGCCGCGAGAGACCCAGTACTTC
.	TRBV6-1	.	TRBJ1-4	CASSERGGATSTFF	TGTGCCAGCAGTGAACGGGGGGGCGCGACCTCTACGTTTTTT
.	TRBV7-2	few	TRBJ2-5	CASSLVFRGAAETQYF	TGTGCCAGCAGCTTAGTATTTCGGGGGGCAGCAGAGACCCAGTACTTC
TRBD1	TRBV2	.	TRBJ1-2	CASTLQGTNYGYTF	TGTGCCAGCACCTTACAGGGGACTAACTATGGCTACACCTTC
TRBD1	TRBV7-9	.	TRBJ2-6	CASSLRKTGGAGANVLTF	TGTGCCAGCAGCTTAAGGAAGACAGGGGGGGCTGGGGCCAACGTCCTGACTTTC
TRBD1	TRBV4-1	.	TRBJ1-1	CASSQAPGGSTEAFF	TGCGCCAGCAGCCAAGCCCCAGGGGGTAGCACTGAAGCTTTCTTT
.	TRBV21-1	.	TRBJ2-2	CASSLPGLANTGELFF	TGTGCCAGCAGCTTACCGGGACTAGCGAACACCGGGGAGCTGTTTTTT
.	TRBV7-9	.	TRBJ1-2	CASSLAAGVLYGYTF	TGTGCCAGCAGCTTAGCGGCAGGGGTCCTTTATGGCTACACCTTC
.	TRBV5-1	.	TRBJ1-1	CASSLTGLGTEAFF	TGCGCCAGCAGCTTGACAGGTTTAGGAACTGAAGCTTTCTTT
.	TRBV3-1/TRBV3-2	.	TRBJ1-4	CASSRDSIQNEKLFF	TGTGCCAGCAGCCGAGACAGTATCCAAAATGAAAAACTGTTTTTT
TRBD1	TRBV30	.	TRBJ1-1	CAWSVRGTEAFF	TGTGCCTGGAGTGTCCGGGGGACAGAGGCTTTCTTT
TRBD1	TRBV19	.	TRBJ1-2	CASRRTGENYGYTF	TGTGCCAGTAGACGGACAGGGGAGAACTATGGCTACACCTTC
.	TRBV18	.	TRBJ2-2	CASSPHPANTGELFF	TGTGCCAGCTCACCCCACCCAGCGAACACCGGGGAGCTGTTTTTT
TRBD1	TRBV18	.	TRBJ1-5	CASSPTGDQPQHF	TGTGCCAGCTCACCAACAGGGGATCAGCCCCAGCATTTT
TRBD1	TRBV5-4	.	TRBJ1-4	CASSLTGGRDEKLFF	TGTGCCAGCAGCCTCACAGGGGGAAGGGATGAAAAACTGTTTTTT
.	TRBV18	.	TRBJ2-2	CASSSTGTGELFF	TGTGCCAGCTCATCAACAGGGACCGGGGAGCTGTTTTTT
.	TRBV19	.	TRBJ1-2	CASWRMDYGYTF	TGTGCCAGTTGGAGAATGGACTATGGCTACACCTTC
.	TRBV3-1/TRBV3-2	.	TRBJ1-5	CASSQETGISNQPQHF	TGTGCCAGCAGCCAAGAGACAGGAATAAGCAATCAGCCCCAGCATTTT